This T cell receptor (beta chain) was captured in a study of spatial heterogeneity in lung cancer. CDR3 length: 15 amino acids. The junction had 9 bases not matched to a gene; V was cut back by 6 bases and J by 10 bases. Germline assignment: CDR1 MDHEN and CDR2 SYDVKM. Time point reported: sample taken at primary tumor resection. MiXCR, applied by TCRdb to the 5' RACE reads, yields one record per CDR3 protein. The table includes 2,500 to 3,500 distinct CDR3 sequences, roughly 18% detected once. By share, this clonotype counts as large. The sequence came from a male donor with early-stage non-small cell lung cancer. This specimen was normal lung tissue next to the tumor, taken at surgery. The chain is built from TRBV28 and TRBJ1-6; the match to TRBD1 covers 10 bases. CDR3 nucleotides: TGTGCCAGCAGCCTCGACAGGGGGCTTCAATCACCCCTCCACTTT. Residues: CASSLDRGLQSPLHF.